This T cell receptor beta chain is drawn from a study of cytomegalovirus exposure and HLA in healthy donors. Details on this clone: Its antigen is still unknown.

Donors in the study were healthy people who gave bone marrow. General observations from the study: The study recorded fewer than 200 TCR beta chains that were cytomegalovirus-associated.

A multiplex PCR was run with 60 Vbeta primers and 13 Jbeta primers. Original processing notes: Some 10 million of about 88 million unique TCR beta chains were shared, per a later count. Sequenced by immunoSEQ multiplex PCR; TCRdb stores in-frame clones only, minus some. V, J and clone size reflect that table, while D and trimming were determined from the DNA. The repertoire holds 75,000 to 90,000 clones, with under 85% as singletons. The germline V and J ends were trimmed by 7 bases and 2 bases, with 14 bases remaining between them. This CDR3 is built from 14 residues. In germline, CDR1 is MNHEY, CDR2 SVGAGI.

The V gene is TRBV6-5, the J gene TRBJ2-5, with D perhaps matching TRBD2 (6 bases). This clonotype originated in a woman between 35 and 50 years old in good health and CMV-seropositive. Sequenced: PBMCs. CDR3 in DNA: TGTGCCAGCATTCCCGGGGGACTGCAAGAGACCCAGTACTTC. Encoded protein: CASIPGGLQETQYF.